This is a list of T cell receptor beta chains from one sample in a study of shared clonotypes between healthy human individuals. The table came from immunoSEQ multiplex PCR; TCRdb's copy has only in-frame clones and leaves some out. The sample lists some 680,000 clones, around 78% occurring once. Material for sequencing was memory CD4+ T cells sorted from blood. These receptors were obtained from a woman younger than 45 in good health. CDR3s include the opening cysteine and the closing phenylalanine or tryptophan. A D gene is named only where the DNA matches it firmly. Size is omitted from some rows. Given values are once, few, many or a class for expanded clones.

CASSRGSYEQYF | TGTGCCAGCAGTAGGGGGAGCTACGAGCAGTACTTC | TRBV2 | - | TRBJ2-7 | -
CASSPLTVSSYEQYF | TGTGCCAGCAGCCCCCTGACCGTTAGCTCCTACGAGCAGTACTTC | TRBV11-2 | - | TRBJ2-7 | many
CASSQPDRGFHEQYF | TGCGCCAGCAGCCAGCCGGACAGGGGTTTTCACGAGCAGTACTTC | TRBV4-1 | TRBD1 | TRBJ2-7 | -
CAWSYRQMNTEAFF | TGTGCCTGGAGTTATAGACAGATGAACACTGAAGCTTTCTTT | TRBV30 | - | TRBJ1-1 | -
CAWTGTANTEAFF | TGTGCCTGGACCGGGACCGCGAACACTGAAGCTTTCTTT | TRBV30 | - | TRBJ1-1 | -
CASSDGKQFF | TGTGCCAGCAGTGATGGAAAGCAGTTCTTC | TRBV25-1 | - | TRBJ2-1 | many
CASSNSGFYEQYF | TGCGCCAGCAGCAACTCAGGGTTCTACGAGCAGTACTTC | TRBV5-1 | - | TRBJ2-7 | -
CASNVRDTEAFF | TGTGCCAGCAACGTCCGAGACACTGAAGCTTTCTTT | TRBV6-1 | - | TRBJ1-1 | few
CASSPSREGDQPQHF | TGTGCCAGCTCACCAAGCAGGGAGGGGGATCAGCCCCAGCATTTT | TRBV18 | - | TRBJ1-5 | -
CASIQYNEQFF | TGTGCCAGCATCCAGTACAATGAGCAGTTCTTC | TRBV2 | - | TRBJ2-1 | -
CASSRTSEGVDTQYF | TGTGCCAGCAGTCGGACTAGCGAGGGGGTAGATACGCAGTATTTT | TRBV6-4 | TRBD2 | TRBJ2-3 | -
CASSVGQGETQYF | TGTGCCAGCAGCGTAGGCCAGGGGGAGACCCAGTACTTC | TRBV9 | - | TRBJ2-5 | -
CASSQPGRAMETQYF | TGTGCCAGCAGCCAACCTGGCAGGGCGATGGAGACCCAGTACTTC | TRBV4-2 | - | TRBJ2-5 | -
CASSLTGTSGYEQYF | TGCGCCAGCAGCTTAACCGGGACTAGCGGTTACGAGCAGTACTTC | TRBV5-1 | TRBD2 | TRBJ2-7 | many
CSVGLAGRETQYF | TGCAGCGTTGGACTAGCGGGAAGAGAGACCCAGTACTTC | TRBV29-1 | TRBD2 | TRBJ2-5 | -
CASSPQGEKLFF | TGTGCCAGCTCACCACAGGGTGAAAAACTGTTTTTT | TRBV18 | - | TRBJ1-4 | -
CASSLVPQLAGKTDTQYF | TGTGCCAGCAGCTTAGTCCCCCAGCTAGCGGGAAAAACAGATACGCAGTATTTT | TRBV11-2 | TRBD2 | TRBJ2-3 | -
CATSRDRGQPNTGELFF | TGTGCCACCAGCAGAGATCGAGGGCAGCCGAACACCGGGGAGCTGTTTTTT | TRBV15 | - | TRBJ2-2 | once
CASSSLAGPYNEQFF | TGTGCCAGCAGTTCCCTAGCGGGACCATACAATGAGCAGTTCTTC | TRBV28 | TRBD2 | TRBJ2-1 | -
CASSIPGGDEQYF | TGTGCCAGTAGTATTCCGGGGGGCGACGAGCAGTACTTC | TRBV19 | - | TRBJ2-7 | -
CSARGGDEKLFF | TGCAGCGCGAGGGGAGGTGATGAAAAACTGTTTTTT | TRBV29-1 | - | TRBJ1-4 | -
CASRRGGSGNTIYF | TGTGCCAGCAGGCGGGGGGGCTCTGGAAACACCATATATTTT | TRBV27 | - | TRBJ1-3 | -
CASSRTSGSVSSYEQYF | TGTGCCAGCAGCAGGACTAGCGGGAGTGTTAGCTCCTACGAGCAGTACTTC | TRBV14 | TRBD2 | TRBJ2-7 | -
CASSFVTLRGEQFF | TGTGCCAGCAGCTTTGTAACTCTCCGGGGTGAGCAGTTCTTC | TRBV7-9 | - | TRBJ2-1 | -
CASSLVGFSGANVLTF | TGCGCCAGCAGCTTGGTGGGGTTCTCTGGGGCCAACGTCCTGACTTTC | TRBV5-1 | - | TRBJ2-6 | -
CAVYGGRTEAFF | TGTGCCGTATACGGGGGTCGGACTGAAGCTTTCTTT | TRBV19 | - | TRBJ1-1 | -
CASSSRDSPSGANVLTF | TGCGCCAGCAGCTCGAGGGACAGCCCCTCTGGGGCCAACGTCCTGACTTTC | TRBV5-1 | TRBD1 | TRBJ2-6 | -
CASSLAGADYGYTF | TGCGCCAGCAGCTTGGCAGGGGCGGACTATGGCTACACCTTC | TRBV5-1 | - | TRBJ1-2 | once
CASSSHGLAVLYEQYF | TGTGCCAGCAGTTCTCATGGACTAGCGGTCTTATACGAGCAGTACTTC | TRBV6-5 | TRBD2 | TRBJ2-7 | -
CATSRDQDRGFGKGETQYF | TGTGCCACCAGCAGAGATCAGGACAGGGGGTTCGGCAAGGGAGAGACCCAGTACTTC | TRBV15 | TRBD1 | TRBJ2-5 | -
CASSYSSAGVYEQYF | TGTGCCAGCAGTTACTCGTCAGCGGGAGTATACGAGCAGTACTTC | TRBV6-5 | TRBD2 | TRBJ2-7 | -
CASSPYTQGRSGELFF | TGTGCCAGCTCACCATATACGCAGGGGCGATCCGGGGAGCTGTTTTTT | TRBV18 | - | TRBJ2-2 | few
CASSTTGGNQPQHF | TGTGCCAGTAGTACTACAGGGGGTAATCAGCCCCAGCATTTT | TRBV19 | TRBD1 | TRBJ1-5 | -
CASGTQGAKEQYF | TGTGCCAGTGGGACCCAGGGGGCTAAAGAGCAGTACTTC | TRBV19 | TRBD1 | TRBJ2-7 | -
CASSQERQGYYGYTF | TGCGCCAGCAGCCAAGAGCGACAGGGCTACTATGGCTACACCTTC | TRBV4-1 | TRBD1 | TRBJ1-2 | few
CASSVDFYGYTF | TGTGCCAGCAGCGTAGACTTCTATGGCTACACCTTC | TRBV9 | - | TRBJ1-2 | -
CASSLQPGLAGGSSYEQYF | TGTGCCAGCAGCTTACAACCGGGACTAGCGGGAGGAAGCTCCTACGAGCAGTACTTC | TRBV11-1 | TRBD2 | TRBJ2-7 | -
CASSLDRGPYEQYF | TGTGCCAGCAGCTTGGACAGGGGGCCCTACGAGCAGTACTTC | TRBV5-4 | TRBD1 | TRBJ2-7 | -
CAWSAGTVEAFF | TGTGCCTGGAGTGCGGGGACGGTTGAAGCTTTCTTT | TRBV30 | - | TRBJ1-1 | once
CASSEVGGGYNEQFF | TGTGCCAGCAGTGAAGTCGGGGGGGGCTACAATGAGCAGTTCTTC | TRBV2 | TRBD2 | TRBJ2-1 | once
CASSFGGVSETQYF | TGTGCCAGCAGCTTTGGGGGGGTGTCGGAGACCCAGTACTTC | TRBV9 | TRBD2 | TRBJ2-5 | -